This TCR beta chain was recovered during a study of long-term antiretroviral therapy in people with HIV. Study outcomes and limitations: Although diversity increased after ART, it remained lower than in transplant donor controls. ART adherence, viral resistance and therapy changes were undocumented.

Each donor provided at least one pre-ART PBMC sample and at least two post-ART PBMC samples. Treatment for all HIV-infected participants took place in the United States. Samples were assayed with immunoSEQ v3.0 at survey level. TCRdb keeps only in-frame clones here, not all; method: immunoSEQ multiplex PCR. The profile shows 30,000 to 40,000 clones, approximately 86% of them singletons. Notes on this clone: Its antigen is undetermined.

The V and J ends lost 5 bases and 6 bases, in that order; junction bases with no gene match: 5. The germline CDR1 and CDR2 sequences are MNHEY and SVGAGI. The CDR3 contains 14 residues. The chain employs TRBV6-5 and TRBJ2-2, with 8 positions matching TRBD1. This specimen consisted of unsorted PBMCs, obtained just before starting antiretroviral therapy. The TCR was taken from a woman aged 18-29 years with HIV. The CDR3 here is CASSTQGASGELFF. As DNA, the CDR3 is TGTGCCAGCAGTACCCAGGGGGCCTCCGGGGAGCTGTTTTTT.